This is a list of T cell receptor beta chains from one sample in a study of Graves' ophthalmopathy and Graves' hyperthyroidism. One entry per CDR3 protein, called by TCRdb with MiXCR from the multiplex PCR reads. The table records just over 400,000 distinct CDR3 sequences, roughly 21% of them present only once. Input material: peripheral blood. The receptors originated from a woman aged 18-29 years with stable Graves' hyperthyroidism. The CDR3 runs from the conserved cysteine through the conserved F or W. The order of the fields is clone size, D gene, V gene, J gene, CDR3 DNA, CDR3 protein. D genes are given only for firm matches. Clone sizes are given selectively: once, few, many, or a class where the clone is expanded.

many	-	TRBV20-1	TRBJ2-7	TGCAGTGCTAGAGATATGCTAGAGGGACGGTACGAGCAGTACTTC	CSARDMLEGRYEQYF
once	-	TRBV20-1	TRBJ1-5	TGCAGTGCCCCCTTAGGGGTGGAGCAGCCCCAGCATTTT	CSAPLGVEQPQHF
-	-	TRBV7-2	TRBJ2-5	TGTGCCAGCAGCCCCGGGCTAGGTGCGGGAAAGACCCAGTACTTC	CASSPGLGAGKTQYF
many	-	TRBV11-2	TRBJ1-1	TGTACCAGCAGCTTAGGGATCGGACAGAACACTGAAGCTTTCTTT	CTSSLGIGQNTEAFF
many	-	TRBV9	TRBJ1-2	TGTGCCAGCAGCGTATCAGGGTCTGGTGGCTACACCTTC	CASSVSGSGGYTF
many	-	TRBV4-1	TRBJ2-7	TGCGCCAGCAGCCAAGGGGTTGACAGACCCTACGAGCAGTACTTC	CASSQGVDRPYEQYF
-	-	TRBV4-2	TRBJ1-5	TGTGCCAGCAGCCAAGGAGGAGGGCGCGGCAATCAGCCCCAGCATTTT	CASSQGGGRGNQPQHF
many	TRBD1	TRBV7-8	TRBJ1-5	TGTGCCAGCAGCTTAAAGGGTAGGACAGGGTGGTATCAGCCCCAGCATTTT	CASSLKGRTGWYQPQHF
many	TRBD1	TRBV11-2	TRBJ1-2	TGTGCCAGCAGCTTAGATCCGGCCCGACAGGGCCACTACACCTTC	CASSLDPARQGHYTF
-	TRBD1	TRBV7-8	TRBJ2-7	TGTGCCAGCAGCCCCGGACAGGGGCTAGCCTACGAGCAGTACTTC	CASSPGQGLAYEQYF
-	TRBD2	TRBV2	TRBJ2-2	TGTGCCAGCAGGGGGGACTATCTGAACACCGGGGAGCTGTTTTTT	CASRGDYLNTGELFF
many	TRBD2	TRBV2	TRBJ2-7	TGTGCCAGCAGTGACCCATTGGGAGGGATGGAATACGAGCAGTACTTC	CASSDPLGGMEYEQYF
many	-	TRBV11-2	TRBJ1-1	TGTGCCAGCAGCTTAGTTAAAAAAAGGGGACTGGAAGCTTTCTTT	CASSLVKKRGLEAFF
many	-	TRBV12-3/TRBV12-4	TRBJ1-5	TGTGCCAGCAGAGGGGCCGCGAGCAATCAGCCCCAGCATTTT	CASRGAASNQPQHF
-	-	TRBV12-3/TRBV12-4	TRBJ2-2	TGTGCCAGCAGTTTAGGTTCGACGGCGGATTCCGGGGAGCTGTTTTTT	CASSLGSTADSGELFF
many	TRBD2	TRBV7-9	TRBJ2-5	TGTGCCAGCAGCTCCATGGGGGGGGAGACCCAGTACTTC	CASSSMGGETQYF
many	TRBD1	TRBV20-1	TRBJ1-1	TGCAGTGCTAGTAGGACAGGGGGCTGGACTGAAGCTTTCTTT	CSASRTGGWTEAFF
many	-	TRBV11-2	TRBJ2-5	TGTGCCAGCAGCCCCGTCGTTGGAAGCCAAGAGACCCAGTACTTC	CASSPVVGSQETQYF
many	-	TRBV6-2/TRBV6-3	TRBJ1-2	TGTGCCAGCACCCTCCTGTCCGGGACCCACTATGGCTACACCTTC	CASTLLSGTHYGYTF
many	TRBD2	TRBV20-1	TRBJ2-7	TGCAGTGCTAGGGCACTAGCGGGAGAATGGTACGAGCAGTACTTC	CSARALAGEWYEQYF
many	TRBD1	TRBV30	TRBJ1-5	TGTGCCTGGAGCTTACCAGGACAGGGTCATCAGCCCCAGCATTTT	CAWSLPGQGHQPQHF
many	-	TRBV6-1	TRBJ2-7	TGTGCCAGCAGTACCCGGGTCCAATCCTACGAGCAGTACTTC	CASSTRVQSYEQYF
few	-	TRBV18	TRBJ1-6	TGTGCCACCTCGAAATATCGACTCGATTCACCCCTCCACTTT	CATSKYRLDSPLHF
few	TRBD1	TRBV6-1	TRBJ1-6	TGTGCCAGCAGCAAGGGGGCCGGCTCACCCCTCCACTTT	CASSKGAGSPLHF
many	TRBD1	TRBV12-3/TRBV12-4	TRBJ1-6	TGTGCCAGCAGTGCCCGGGACAGGGTCGGGTCACCCCTCCACTTT	CASSARDRVGSPLHF
many	TRBD2	TRBV20-1	TRBJ2-4	TGCAGTGCTAGACTAGCGGGACGGGGGCTTCAGTACTTC	CSARLAGRGLQYF
many	TRBD2	TRBV5-1	TRBJ2-4	TGCGCCAGCAGCGTGACTAGCGTGATAGCCAAAAACATTCAGTACTTC	CASSVTSVIAKNIQYF
many	TRBD2	TRBV6-2/TRBV6-3	TRBJ2-2	TGTGCCAGCAGCCCTGTAGCGGGATCGAACACCGGGGAGCTGTTTTTT	CASSPVAGSNTGELFF
many	-	TRBV7-2	TRBJ1-2	TGTGCCAGCAGCTTTAACAGGGTTGGCTACACCTTC	CASSFNRVGYTF
many	-	TRBV6-1	TRBJ1-1	TGTGCCAGCATAATCGGACAGCCGAACACTGAAGCTTTCTTT	CASIIGQPNTEAFF
many	-	TRBV11-2	TRBJ2-7	TGTGCCAGCCAACCTACGCGGGGTACTATCCGGCAGTACTTC	CASQPTRGTIRQYF
many	-	TRBV3-1	TRBJ2-7	TGTGCCAGCAGCCGTTGGCCTTCCGAGACCCACGAGCAGTACTTC	CASSRWPSETHEQYF
-	-	TRBV6-2/TRBV6-3	TRBJ2-5	TGTGCCAACAGTGGGCGACTAGATTTAAGGACCCAGTACTTC	CANSGRLDLRTQYF
many	TRBD2	TRBV19	TRBJ2-5	TGTGCCAGTAGTATAGCCCCCCAGCGGGGACAGACCCAGTACTTC	CASSIAPQRGQTQYF
-	-	TRBV20-1	TRBJ2-7	TGCAGTGCTAGTAAAGGGGACGAGCAGTACTTC	CSASKGDEQYF
many	-	TRBV24-1	TRBJ2-5	TGTGCCACCAGTGACCTCCGGTTCGGCGGGGAAGAGACCCAGTACTTC	CATSDLRFGGEETQYF
many	TRBD2	TRBV7-9	TRBJ2-5	TGTGCCAGCAGCTTATTTCTAGCGGTGTACCAAGAGACCCAGTACTTC	CASSLFLAVYQETQYF
-	-	TRBV6-9	TRBJ1-2	TGTGCCAGCAGCCAGAACCCTTACCCCTTCTACACCTTC	CASSQNPYPFYTF
few	TRBD2	TRBV4-2	TRBJ2-7	TGTGCCAGCAGCCTCCTACCTAGCGGGAGAGGGTCCTACGAGCAGTACTTC	CASSLLPSGRGSYEQYF
-	TRBD1	TRBV18	TRBJ1-1	TGTGCCAGCTCACCACTGACAGGGCATGGCACTGAAGCTTTCTTT	CASSPLTGHGTEAFF
many	-	TRBV14	TRBJ1-2	TGTGCCAGCAGCCAATCTTGGTATGGCTACACCTTC	CASSQSWYGYTF
-	TRBD2	TRBV19	TRBJ2-3	TGTGCCAGTAGTACCCCTAGCGGGAGAGATACGCAGTATTTT	CASSTPSGRDTQYF
many	-	TRBV6-2/TRBV6-3	TRBJ2-7	TGTGCCAGCATCCCGGCCGGGACGTACGAGCAGTACTTC	CASIPAGTYEQYF